A single T cell receptor (beta chain) is shown here with its context. Its antigen is undetermined. Cells sorted as Tregs were CD4+, CD25+ and CD127-/low. Via MiXCR, TCRdb re-called the 5' RACE reads, giving one row per CDR3 protein. This table has tens of thousands of distinct CDR3 sequences, 27% appearing once. This CDR3 comprises 16 residues. J was trimmed by 2 bases and V by 2 bases; bases with no gene match: 6. The germline V gene has CDR1 SGHVS and CDR2 FQNEAQ. Overall study findings and caveats: Tumor Treg TCRs overlapped most with tumor naive CD4+ cells.

The rearrangement joins TRBV7-8 to TRBJ1-5; 7 bases are shared with TRBD1. The sequenced sample consisted of tumor-infiltrating Tregs sorted from the breast tumor. This receptor was identified in a female donor with breast cancer. CDR3 in DNA: TGTGCCAGCAGCTTAACGGTCAGGGGGGGCAATCAGCCCCAGCATTTT. This translates into CASSLTVRGGNQPQHF.